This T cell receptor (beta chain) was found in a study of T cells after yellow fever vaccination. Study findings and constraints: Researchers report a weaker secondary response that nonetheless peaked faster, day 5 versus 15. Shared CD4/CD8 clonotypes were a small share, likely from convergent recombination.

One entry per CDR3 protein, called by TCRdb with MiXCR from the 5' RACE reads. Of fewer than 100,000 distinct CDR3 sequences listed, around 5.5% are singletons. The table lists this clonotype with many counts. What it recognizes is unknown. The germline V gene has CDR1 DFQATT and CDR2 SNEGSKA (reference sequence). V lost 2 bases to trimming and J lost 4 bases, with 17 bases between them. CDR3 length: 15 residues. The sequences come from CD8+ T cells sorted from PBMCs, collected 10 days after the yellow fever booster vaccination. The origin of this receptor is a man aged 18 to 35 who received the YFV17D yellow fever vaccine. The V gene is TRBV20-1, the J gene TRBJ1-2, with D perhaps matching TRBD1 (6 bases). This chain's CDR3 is CSARHRSGASYGYTF. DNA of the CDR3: TGCAGTGCTAGACACAGGTCAGGGGCGAGCTATGGCTACACCTTC.